Given below is one T cell receptor (beta chain) in context. Its antigen remains undetermined. No quality values exist for individual bases; no much larger clone is one base distant. This sample was taken from a study of vaccination and CD4 T cells after COVID-19 (dated 2022 in TCRdb). For the wider study: Convalescent patients had a positive SARS-CoV-2 result on nasal swab PCR, and of these patients, several had mild disease and one had severe disease. Post-vaccine blood samples were collected a median of about 11 weeks after the second vaccine dose, ranging from about 14 to 241 days. Post-COVID blood samples from convalescent patients were collected a median of approximately 100 days after diagnosis, with a range of 35 to 161 days. In the convalescent cohort there were six males and four females, among whom were two Hispanic individuals, seven Caucasians, two Asians and one multiracial person. Participants got two doses of the Pfizer-BioNTech BNT162b2 vaccine (n=8) or two doses of the Moderna mRNA-1273 vaccine (n=2). As controls, cultures received a CEFX viral epitope pool (the positive control), an HIV-1 Nef peptide pool (the negative control), or no peptide at all. In around 9 COVID-19 convalescent patients and a few infection-naive healthy vaccine recipients, researchers compared the spike-specific CD4+ TCR repertoire from before mRNA vaccination with the repertoire from after. The cultures were stimulated with overlapping spike peptide pools from SARS-CoV-2 and from the common cold coronaviruses HCoV-NL63, HCoV-OC43 and HCoV-229E. Results and caveats for the whole study, not just this receptor: Of the vaccine-specific clones found in convalescent patients, nearly all (304 of 307) were mono-reactive for SARS-CoV-2 spike instead of being cross-reactive with common cold coronaviruses. Only a relatively small number of convalescent patients were included in the study, and early timepoints following natural infection were not analyzed. In convalescent patients, a median approximately 83% of post-vaccine SARS-CoV-2-reactive clones were detected only after vaccination, suggesting vaccine-specific priming. The median number of SARS-CoV-2-reactive clonotypes rose from under 25 after infection to approximately 41 after vaccination, but the change was not significant.

Libraries were built with PCR. TCR sequencing of DNA from cultured CD4+ T cells used the Oncomine TCR Beta short-read assay at the Johns Hopkins FTIC core. The QIAamp micro DNA kit was used to extract genomic DNA from the cultured CD4+ T cells. Oncomine TCR Beta libraries from cultured CD4+ T cells were pooled with unique dual indexes and sequenced on an Illumina iSeq 100. On the study's bioinformatics: Non-productive sequences were removed, and CDR3s that did not start with C, did not end with F or W, or were shorter than 7 amino acids were discarded. Antigen-specific clonotypes were identified using the MANAFEST web application through comparison of peptide-stimulated wells with reference and other culture wells. For a clone to be called positive, the clone needed an FDR below 0.05, an odds ratio above 5, and a productive frequency above 0.1% in at least two of three replicate wells. A clonotype counted as cross-reactive if it showed significant expansion both in the SARS-CoV-2 spike wells and in at least one common cold coronavirus spike condition. Similarity between CDR3 sequences was evaluated in R version 3.6.1 using Levenshtein distances (stringdist) and unrooted phylogenetic trees (ape). The public reads were reprocessed in TCRdb via fastp at Q25 and MiXCR, keeping in-frame beta chains. One record per CDR3 amino acid sequence lists the most common genes and DNA. The V and J calls, along with clone size, are taken from TCRdb and not from the paper's own processing. The sample profile shows about 16,000 distinct CDR3 sequences; approximately 54% of them were found once. 7% to 8.5% of the sample lies in the top ten.

The junction shows trimming of 2 bases on V and 10 bases on J, plus 9 bases between the germline ends. Sequences SGHNT (CDR1) and YENEEA (CDR2) are obtained from the germline V gene. Counted from cysteine to phenylalanine, this CDR3 has 13 amino acids. The retained sequence is limited to the CDR3, 39 bases, with the frame set at the first base. What the treatment or condition label conveys for this sample: approximately 10-day PBMC culture with coronavirus spike peptide pools or control peptides (ViraFEST assay). The ViraFEST assay, used in the study, expanded antigen-specific T cells with peptide pools and then identified the expanded clonotypes through TCR sequencing. The convalescent patients' positive SARS-CoV-2 PCR tests were from March to December 2020, which was before the Alpha, Beta and Delta variants emerged in the United States. Over 1.5 million PBMCs per well were cultured in IMDM with roughly 5% human AB serum and 8 to 10 IU/ml IL-2, plus 10 ug/ml peptide pools. On days 3 and 7, half of the culture medium was replaced with fresh IL-2-containing medium. After 10 to 11 days of culture, CD4+ T cells were isolated by negative selection using the EasySep CD4+ T cell isolation kit. PBMCs were separated from whole blood using Ficoll-Paque Plus gradient centrifugation and then either used fresh or cryopreserved at -140C. Culture conditions were generally each tested in triplicate wells.

This sequence uses TRBV11-3 and TRBJ1-6, and TRBD1 may be the D gene, going by 5 matching bases. The sample comprised CD4+ T cells from blood, cultured in vitro. This receptor was identified in a human donor who had recovered from COVID-19. The DNA is as follows: TGTGCCAGCAGCTTAACGAGGGGATCACCCCTCCACTTT. Translation gives CASSLTRGSPLHF.